A single TCR beta chain is shown here with its context. The source of the sample is a study of cytomegalovirus exposure and HLA in healthy donors. This PCR relied on a set of 60 Vbeta primers and 13 Jbeta primers. Sequenced by immunoSEQ multiplex PCR; TCRdb stores in-frame clones only, minus some. The sample lists more than 150,000 clones; approximately 80% were seen once. Germline V lookup: CDR1 LNHDA, CDR2 SQIVND (reference sequence). The CDR3 loop spans 13 amino acids. V was trimmed by 1 base and J by 0 bases, leaving 3 bases between them. This chain joins TRBV19 and TRBJ1-1; D is uncertain. The receptor's source is a woman aged 45-65 years in good health and CMV-seropositive. Sequencing was done on a sample of PBMCs. The CDR3 DNA reads as TGTGCCAGTAGTATAGCGGTGAACACTGAAGCTTTCTTT. As protein: CASSIAVNTEAFF.